The 9 T cell receptor beta chains given below trace back to one sample, sequenced in a study of blood T cells in healthy people across ages. Combining a sample-barcoded 5' primer with a J-beta primer mix, a second PCR ran for roughly 7 to 12 cycles. MiXCR, applied by TCRdb to the 5' RACE reads, yields one record per CDR3 protein. Among hundreds of thousands of distinct CDR3 sequences listed, around 38% were seen once. Specimen: blood. The receptors originated from a man older than 75 in good health.

Only a few counts were recorded for this clonotype. The chain joins TRBV7-2 to TRBJ2-5; no definite D call. The length of the CDR3 is 14 residues. V lost 7 bases and J lost 5, with 17 bases in between. Germline-derived CDR1 and CDR2 are SGHTA and FQGNSA. The CDR3 nucleotides are TGTGCCAGCACCAGATACTCAACCGCCGAGACCCAGTACTTC. Translated: CASTRYSTAETQYF.

Points on this clonotype: A much larger clone is a single base away; this may be a read error. The chain joins TRBV29-1 to TRBJ2-1; TRBD1 might be the D (5 bases). This CDR3 contains 13 residues. Germline V lookup: CDR1 SQVTM, CDR2 ANQGSEA. V was shortened by 6 bases and J by 10 bases, with 19 bases between the two germline ends. The CDR3 spells CSVETVHSYEQFF. In nucleotides, the CDR3 is TGCAGCGTAGAGACAGTCCACTCCTACGAGCAGTTCTTC.

The gene calls are TRBV10-1 and TRBJ2-1; TRBD2 agrees at 14 bases. Trimming at V came to 6 bases and at J to 8 bases, leaving 9 bases not matched to a gene. The CDR3 loop spans 16 amino acids. Germline values: CDR1 WNHNN, CDR2 SYGVQD (reference sequence). The CDR3: CASSRGLAGVQDEQFF. As DNA, the CDR3 is TGCGCCAGCAGCCGGGGACTAGCGGGAGTACAGGATGAGCAGTTCTTC.

V and J are TRBV7-2 and TRBJ2-3, with 8 bases fitting TRBD2. CDR1 is SGHTA, CDR2 FQGNSA, per germline. CDR3 length: 16 amino acids. Unmatched junction bases numbered 10, after V lost 6 bases and J lost 2 bases. CDR3 nucleotide sequence: TGTGCCAGCAGGCGGGCGGGCGGGGGGCCCACAGATACGCAGTATTTT. Amino acids: CASRRAGGGPTDTQYF.

The chain links TRBV19 to TRBJ2-7, with 11 bases lining up with TRBD1. CDR1 is LNHDA, CDR2 SQIVND, per germline (reference sequence). V shed 6 bases and J 6 bases; nucleotides not matched to a gene: 4. This CDR3 is built from 13 residues. The CDR3 is CASRPGQGGEQYF. The CDR3 DNA reads as TGTGCCAGTAGGCCGGGACAGGGGGGCGAGCAGTACTTC.

The chain has TRBV6-4 and TRBJ2-3; D gene uncertain. The CDR3 is made up of 13 amino acids. V lost 2 bases, J lost 6 bases, and 9 bases lay in between. Germline CDR1 reads MRHNA; CDR2 reads SNTAGT. In DNA form, the CDR3 reads TGTGCCAGCAGTGACAGGGATGGTGATACGCAGTATTTT. This sequence encodes CASSDRDGDTQYF.

The chain carries TRBV20-1 and TRBJ1-2; D call uncertain. This CDR3 region has 10 residues. Germline V gene lookup returns CDR1 DFQATT and CDR2 SNEGSKA (reference sequence). CDR3 bases: TGCATTGCCACCAACTATGGCTACACCTTC. As protein: CIATNYGYTF.

This clonotype was seen only a few times. The rearrangement joins TRBV27 to TRBJ2-1; 7 bases are shared with TRBD2. Germline CDR1 and CDR2: MNHEY and SMNVEV (reference sequence). V shed 5 bases and J 3 bases; nucleotides not matched to a gene: 10. The CDR3 contains 16 residues. The CDR3 bases are TGTGCCAGCAGTCCGTCTTCGAGGGAGGGCTACAATGAGCAGTTCTTC. Protein sequence: CASSPSSREGYNEQFF.

The V and J genes are TRBV27 and TRBJ2-7; perhaps TRBD1 as D (6 bases). The DNA end lines up better with TRBJ2-5; the J call may be wrong. The germline V gene has CDR1 MNHEY and CDR2 SMNVEV (reference sequence). CDR3 length: 15 amino acids. The CDR3 DNA follows: TGTGCCAGCACCTCGATGGGGGCAGGGGTAGAGACCCAGTACTTC. This encodes CASTSMGAGVETQYF.